Given below is one T cell receptor (beta chain) in context. The antigen remains unidentified. The V end was cut by 5 bases, the J end by 4 bases, with 9 bases between. The CDR3 consists of 13 residues. Germline loops: CDR1 SGHAT, CDR2 FQNNGV. These data are taken from a study of T cell responses to AZD1222 COVID-19 vaccine. Whole-study results and caveats: At baseline, just five to seven AZD1222 recipients tested seropositive.

The method was immunoSEQ multiplex PCR; TCRdb's version includes in-frame clones alone and lacks a portion of them. The sample consists of 70,000 to 90,000 clones, 75% to 90% of them appearing once. This clonotype was sampled from an adult in good health. This sample comprised peripheral blood, obtained on day 0 of AZD1222 vaccination. The J gene is TRBJ1-5, the V gene TRBV11-2; D is ambiguous. CDR3 sequence reads: CASSVELNQPQHF. CDR3 nucleotide sequence: TGTGCCAGCAGCGTGGAACTTAATCAGCCCCAGCATTTT.